Listed here is a single TCR beta chain. Its antigen is still unknown. This CDR3 is 15 amino acids long. Looked up from germline, CDR1 is DFQATT and CDR2 is SNEGSKA (reference sequence). Unmatched junction bases numbered 7, after V lost 0 bases and J lost 3 bases. The record originates from a study of T-cell memory formation after mild COVID-19. Broader study findings: Second-wave clones that peaked on day 37 lacked confirmed SARS-CoV-2 specificity. Among clones contracting day 15 to 85, CD4/CD8 was balanced, whereas later expanders leaned CD4+. Pre-infection memory contained some responding clones, which suggested that cross-reactive memory had joined.

TCRalpha and TCRbeta libraries used 5'RACE with constant-segment primers and UMIs. TCRdb reprocessed the 5' RACE reads with MiXCR, giving one entry per CDR3 protein. The table shows approximately 190,000 distinct CDR3 sequences, with approximately 20% occurring only once. The specimen sequenced was PBMCs or a T cell subset sorted from them (not recorded which). This sequence was found in an adult woman who had mild COVID-19 (a few samples of this study predate the infection). Cell type and time point are not known. The chain combines TRBV20-1 with TRBJ2-7, with 8 positions matching TRBD1. CDR3: CSARDDRGLGYEQYF. DNA of the CDR3: TGCAGTGCTAGAGATGACAGGGGCCTTGGCTACGAGCAGTACTTC.